This is a list of T cell receptor beta chains from one sample in a study of T-cell memory formation after mild COVID-19. TCRdb re-derived calls from the 5' RACE reads in MiXCR, one entry per CDR3 protein. The sample contains hundreds of thousands of distinct CDR3 sequences, more than 20% of which appear only once. The sample was PBMCs or a T cell subset sorted from them (not recorded which). These receptors were obtained from an adult woman who had mild COVID-19 (a few samples of this study predate the infection). Cell type and time point are not known. The CDR3 runs from the conserved cysteine through the conserved F or W. A D gene is named only where the DNA matches it firmly. The size entry is marked missing in some rows and otherwise reads once, few, many or a size class.

CDR3nt: TGCAGTGCCCCGCAACGTCACTTTTACAATGAGCAGTTCTTC
CDR3aa: CSAPQRHFYNEQFF
v_gene: TRBV20-1
d_gene: -
j_gene: TRBJ2-1
abundance: -

CDR3nt: TGCGCCAGCAGCTCCTCGGGGGCGCGGACATCTGGGGCCAACGTCCTGACTTTC
CDR3aa: CASSSSGARTSGANVLTF
v_gene: TRBV5-1
d_gene: -
j_gene: TRBJ2-6
abundance: -

CDR3nt: TGTGCCTGGAGTCCAGGGGCCTATGGCTACACCTTC
CDR3aa: CAWSPGAYGYTF
v_gene: TRBV30
d_gene: -
j_gene: TRBJ1-2
abundance: few

CDR3nt: TGTGCCAGCAGCTTAGCTAGCGGAGTGGAGACCCAGTACTTC
CDR3aa: CASSLASGVETQYF
v_gene: TRBV7-9
d_gene: -
j_gene: TRBJ2-5
abundance: -

CDR3nt: TGTGCCAGCAGTGAAGCTATTAGGCCAGCCGGGGAGCTGTTTTTT
CDR3aa: CASSEAIRPAGELFF
v_gene: TRBV6-1
d_gene: -
j_gene: TRBJ2-2
abundance: few

CDR3nt: TGCAGTGCCCCAGGTGGCGTGGGCGAGCAGTACTTC
CDR3aa: CSAPGGVGEQYF
v_gene: TRBV20-1
d_gene: -
j_gene: TRBJ2-7
abundance: few

CDR3nt: TGTGCCATCAGTACCAGGACAGGGGGCCGAGAATACGAGCAGTACTTC
CDR3aa: CAISTRTGGREYEQYF
v_gene: TRBV10-3
d_gene: TRBD1
j_gene: TRBJ2-7
abundance: -

CDR3nt: TGTGCCACCAGTGGCGGGCGGGAGACCCAGTACTTC
CDR3aa: CATSGGRETQYF
v_gene: TRBV24-1
d_gene: -
j_gene: TRBJ2-5
abundance: few

CDR3nt: TGTGCCAGCAGTGAATGGTCAAGCGACAATGAGCAGTTCTTC
CDR3aa: CASSEWSSDNEQFF
v_gene: TRBV2
d_gene: -
j_gene: TRBJ2-1
abundance: -

CDR3nt: TGTGCCATCAGTGAAGAACAGGGCGTTACTGAAGCTTTCTTT
CDR3aa: CAISEEQGVTEAFF
v_gene: TRBV10-3
d_gene: -
j_gene: TRBJ1-1
abundance: many

CDR3nt: TGTGCCAGCAGTTCCCTTAGCGGGAGGGCCTCGGGGACCCAGTACTTC
CDR3aa: CASSSLSGRASGTQYF
v_gene: TRBV6-5
d_gene: TRBD2
j_gene: TRBJ2-5
abundance: few